This T cell receptor (beta chain) is from a study of response to subunit inactivated influenza vaccine. General study results and limits: Authors suggested seasonal influenza vaccinations each recruit few new T cells.

The table lists this clonotype with a few counts. Its specificity is not known. TCRdb passed the RT-PCR reads through MiXCR, listing each CDR3 protein once. This table holds fewer than 600,000 distinct CDR3 sequences, approximately 7.3% found once. J was trimmed by 9 bases and V by 0 bases; bases with no gene match: 7. Germline V gene lookup returns CDR1 SGHKS and CDR2 YYEKEE (reference sequence). The CDR3 runs 14 residues. V gene TRBV5-5 combines with J gene TRBJ2-3; 7 bases fit TRBD1. Specimen: PBMCs from blood, collected about 23 months after vaccination. The receptor's source is a man aged 45 to 75 who received an inactivated influenza vaccine. The CDR3 reads CASSLEGARATQYF. CDR3 coding DNA: TGTGCCAGCAGCTTGGAGGGGGCGAGGGCCACGCAGTATTTT.